What follows are 19 T cell receptor beta chains derived from one specimen sequenced in a study of patients and donors after allogeneic stem cell transplantation. MiXCR, applied by TCRdb to the RT-PCR reads, yields one record per CDR3 protein. The data contain roughly 140,000 distinct CDR3 sequences, roughly two fifths of them singletons. The sequenced sample was blood, either unsorted or a sorted T cell fraction (not recorded which). Receptors originate from a human donor who was either an allogeneic HSCT recipient or a stem cell or donor lymphocyte infusion donor (not recorded which). It is not recorded whose cells these are; they may come from a transplant donor.

This clonotype was detected a few times. The V and J genes are TRBV20-1 and TRBJ1-4; 7 bases map to TRBD1. The V and J ends lost 5 bases and 5 bases, in that order; junction bases with no gene match: 5. CDR1 is DFQATT and CDR2 is SNEGSKA in the germline V gene (reference sequence). This CDR3 contains 13 residues. CDR3 bases: TGCAGTGCTGACGGGACAGAGAATGAAAAACTGTTTTTT. Its translation: CSADGTENEKLFF.

This clonotype was recorded a few times. This chain connects TRBV12-3 or TRBV12-4 to TRBJ1-1; D unresolved. This CDR3 comprises 14 residues. V lost 5 bases and J lost 3, with 13 bases in between. Here the CDR3 DNA reads TGTGCCAGCAGTCGCAGGTGGACCTACACTGAAGCTTTCTTT. Amino acids: CASSRRWTYTEAFF.

The J gene is TRBJ2-3, the V gene TRBV12-3 or TRBV12-4, with 7 bases fitting TRBD2. This CDR3 has 17 amino acids. The junction had 12 bases not matched to a gene; V was cut back by 4 bases and J by 2 bases. CDR3 DNA sequence: TGTGCCAGCAGTTACCAACCCCGGGACTACTACACAGATACGCAGTATTTT. As protein: CASSYQPRDYYTDTQYF.

This clonotype has just a few counts. The V call is TRBV28, the J call TRBJ2-1, with a possible D match to TRBD2 (5 bases). The V end lost 4 bases, the J end lost 6 bases, and 19 bases lay between the germline ends. This CDR3 is 16 amino acids long. Germline CDR1 MDHEN, CDR2 SYDVKM. The CDR3 sequence: CASSSPPGPEGNEQFF. The CDR3 coding sequence is TGTGCCAGCAGTTCCCCACCTGGACCAGAGGGCAATGAGCAGTTCTTC.

V and J are TRBV3-1 and TRBJ2-1; TRBD2 matches 10 bases. CDR1 is LGHDT and CDR2 is YNNKEL in the germline V gene (reference sequence). With 0 bases clipped from V and 3 bases from J, the junction kept 2 bases outside the gene matches. This CDR3 contains 16 residues. CDR3 protein: CASSQDLAGGYNEQFF. DNA for the CDR3: TGTGCCAGCAGCCAAGATTTAGCGGGGGGCTACAATGAGCAGTTCTTC.

V usage is TRBV7-2 and J usage is TRBJ1-2, with D perhaps TRBD1 (5 bases). Germline V CDR1 and CDR2: SGHTA, FQGNSA. V lost 6 bases and J lost 3, with 14 bases in between. The CDR3 totals 14 residues. CDR3 sequence reads: CASSYSTGDYGYTF. The CDR3, as DNA: TGTGCCAGCAGTTATAGCACGGGGGACTATGGCTACACCTTC.

The V gene is TRBV12-3 or TRBV12-4, the J gene TRBJ1-4, with TRBD1 matching over 8 bases. V lost 3 bases, J lost 2 bases, and 2 bases stayed unmatched. This CDR3 has 15 residues. Written as DNA, the CDR3 is TGTGCCAGCAGTTTCAGGGGGCACACTAATGAAAAACTGTTTTTT. Protein sequence: CASSFRGHTNEKLFF.

J is TRBJ1-1 and V is TRBV20-1, with D perhaps matching TRBD1 (6 bases). Germline V CDR1 and CDR2: DFQATT, SNEGSKA (reference sequence). This CDR3 is 12 amino acids long. V lost 1 base, J lost 5 bases, and 8 bases lay in between. CDR3 in amino acids: CSARGRGTEAFF. In DNA form, the CDR3 reads TGCAGTGCTAGAGGGAGGGGGACTGAAGCTTTCTTT.

This sequence joins TRBV9 and TRBJ2-3, with 7 positions matching TRBD2. The germline gives CDR1 SGDLS, CDR2 YYNGEE. V shed 1 base and J 0 bases; nucleotides not matched to a gene: 2. The CDR3 length is 15 residues. CDR3 sequence reads: CASSVPSGSTDTQYF. CDR3 coding DNA: TGTGCCAGCAGCGTACCTAGCGGCAGCACAGATACGCAGTATTTT.

The chain is built from TRBV4-1 and TRBJ1-1; D is ambiguous. The germline V gene encodes CDR1 MGHRA and CDR2 YSYEKL. V was pared by 0 bases and J by 2 bases, with 10 bases between. The CDR3 has 15 residues. The CDR3 bases are TGCGCCAGCAGCCAAGATGTATCGGAAAACACTGAAGCTTTCTTT. It codes for CASSQDVSENTEAFF.

In this sample, this clonotype turned up a few times. Here the CDR3 reads CASRKDGNTEAFF. The CDR3 nucleotides are TGCGCCAGCAGGAAGGACGGTAACACTGAAGCTTTCTTT. The chain carries TRBV5-1 and TRBJ1-1; D not certain. V lost 5 bases and J 2 bases, leaving 10 bases between the germline ends. Germline V CDR1 and CDR2: SGHRS, YFSETQ. The CDR3 contains 13 residues.

The chain has TRBV20-1 and TRBJ2-3, with a possible D match to TRBD2 (5 bases). Trimming stripped 6 bases from V and 0 bases from J, with 25 bases between. Germline V gives CDR1 DFQATT, CDR2 SNEGSKA (reference sequence). CDR3 length: 18 amino acids. This CDR3 is CSALAVMQTPISTDTQYF. In nucleotides, the CDR3 is TGCAGTGCCCTAGCAGTCATGCAGACTCCCATTAGCACAGATACGCAGTATTTT.

This clonotype was recorded a few times. V usage is TRBV12-3 or TRBV12-4 and J usage is TRBJ1-4; TRBD1 aligns across 9 bases. V lost 4 bases and J lost 7; bases outside the gene matches: 10. CDR3 length: 16 amino acids. Here the CDR3 reads CASSSAGTGRLEKLFF. The CDR3 DNA reads as TGTGCCAGCAGTTCGGCAGGGACAGGGAGGCTTGAAAAACTGTTTTTT.

This clonotype was recorded at least ten times. The V gene is TRBV12-3 or TRBV12-4, the J gene TRBJ1-6, with D hard to call. The V gene lost 1 base and the J gene lost 6 bases, with 4 bases spanning the gap. This CDR3 has 13 residues. CDR3 nucleotides: TGTGCCAGCAGTTTAGAGGGTAATTCACCCCTCCACTTT. Translating it yields CASSLEGNSPLHF.

The chain is built from TRBV29-1 and TRBJ2-3, with 11 bases identical to TRBD2. Germline V lookup: CDR1 SQVTM, CDR2 ANQGSEA. The ends lost 0 bases at V and 4 bases at J; junction bases unmatched: 6. CDR3 length: 16 residues. The CDR3 nucleotides are TGCAGCGTTGAAGATTGGCTAGCGGGGGGAGCAGATACGCAGTATTTT. Translating gives CSVEDWLAGGADTQYF.

This clonotype has a handful of counts. The genes are TRBV6-2 or TRBV6-3 and TRBJ1-2; a weak D match, TRBD1 (5 bases). The CDR3 spans 11 residues. Deletions cut 7 bases from V and 9 bases from J, with 12 bases between. CDR1 MNHEY and CDR2 SVGEGT come from the germline V gene. CDR3 in amino acids: CASTSGFRYTF. The CDR3 DNA reads as TGTGCCAGCACTTCAGGGTTCCGCTACACCTTC.

V and J are TRBV29-1 and TRBJ2-7; TRBD1 aligns across 7 bases. Per germline, CDR1 SQVTM and CDR2 ANQGSEA. The V segment lost 5 bases and the J segment 5 bases; nucleotides outside the gene matches: 3. This CDR3 spans 11 amino acids. The CDR3 DNA sequence: TGCAGCGTTCAACAGGGGCACGAGCAGTACGTC. Its translation is CSVQQGHEQYV.

In its sample, this clonotype was seen a few times. This chain uses TRBV5-1 with TRBJ1-5; TRBD1 is a possible D gene (5 bases). CDR1 and CDR2 (germline): SGHRS, YFSETQ. This CDR3 comprises 14 residues. With 3 bases removed from V and 4 bases from J, the gap between germline ends came to 11 bases. The CDR3 nucleotides are TGCGCCAGCAGCTGGGACGGGGCGAATCAGCCCCAGCATTTT. Translation gives CASSWDGANQPQHF.

This clonotype was seen a few times. The chain is built from TRBV4-3 and TRBJ1-5; the D is unclear. Per germline, CDR1 LGHNA and CDR2 YSLEER. V was shortened by 2 bases and J by 3 bases, with 11 bases between the two germline ends. This CDR3 contains 15 residues. The CDR3 protein is CASSQTARSNQPQHF. The CDR3 DNA reads as TGCGCCAGCAGCCAAACGGCGCGTTCCAATCAGCCCCAGCATTTT.